The rows below give T cell receptor beta chains drawn from one sample of a study of T-cell memory formation after mild COVID-19. Using its own MiXCR run on the 5' RACE reads, TCRdb lists one record per CDR3 protein. The table records fewer than 15,000 distinct CDR3 sequences, about 17% of them present only once. Sequencing input: PBMCs or a T cell subset sorted from them (not recorded which). The receptors were sampled from a man in his late teens or twenties who had mild COVID-19 (a few samples of this study predate the infection). Cell type and time point are not known. CDR3s include the opening cysteine and the closing phenylalanine or tryptophan. A D gene is named only where the DNA matches it firmly. Clone size is stated in some rows and not others, as once, few, many or a class when expanded.

15 TRBJ1-6 many TRBV4-1 - TGCGCCAGCAGCCAAGAGAAGGGGTTTAATTCACCCCTCCACTTT CASSQEKGFNSPLHF
13 TRBJ2-7 many TRBV4-3 - TGCGCCAGCAGCCAAGATATCAGCTACGAGCAGTACTTC CASSQDISYEQYF
14 TRBJ2-3 - TRBV20-1 TRBD2 TGCAGTGCTAGAGCTAGCGGGGCGACAGATACGCAGTATTTT CSARASGATDTQYF
16 TRBJ1-2 few TRBV7-9 - TGTGCCAGCAGCCTCGGCCGGGGCCAGAGGGGCTATGGCTACACCTTC CASSLGRGQRGYGYTF
15 TRBJ1-1 few TRBV5-1 - TGCGCCAGCAGCACACAGGGAGTAGGGAACACTGAAGCTTTCTTT CASSTQGVGNTEAFF
19 TRBJ1-3 - TRBV7-3 - TGTGCCAGCAGCTTACCCCGGGCAGGGAAAGGGAGCTCTGGAAACACCATATATTTT CASSLPRAGKGSSGNTIYF
13 TRBJ2-3 many TRBV29-1 - TGCAGCGTTTGCAGGGAGGTCACAGATACGCAGTATTTT CSVCREVTDTQYF
13 TRBJ1-4 - TRBV29-1 - TGCAGCGTCTCCAAGGTTTCGGAGGAAAAACTGTTTTTT CSVSKVSEEKLFF
13 TRBJ1-1 - TRBV4-3 - TGCGCCAGCAGCTCAATTGGTTGGACTGAAGCTTTCTTT CASSSIGWTEAFF
16 TRBJ2-2 few TRBV7-8 TRBD2 TGTGCCAGCAGCTCCCGACGGGGGGGGCACACCGGGGAGCTGTTTTTT CASSSRRGGHTGELFF
17 TRBJ1-5 - TRBV5-8 - TGTGCCAGCAGCTTGGGTCGGACACGATACCGGGTTCAGCCCCAGCATTTT CASSLGRTRYRVQPQHF
14 TRBJ1-1 few TRBV6-5 - TGTGCCAGCAGTTTCGGAGGGAGGGGGACTGAAGCTTTCTTT CASSFGGRGTEAFF
12 TRBJ2-2 few TRBV30 - TGTGCCTGGAGGAACGGGGGTGGGGAGCTGTTTTTT CAWRNGGGELFF
19 TRBJ2-3 many TRBV4-1 - TGCGCCAGCAGCCTCGACGGACAGTTGGAAAGGCCGGCTACAGATACGCAGTATTTT CASSLDGQLERPATDTQYF
14 TRBJ2-3 - TRBV12-3/TRBV12-4 TRBD2 TGTGCCAGCACCTGGGTACTAGCGCTTGATACGCAGTATTTT CASTWVLALDTQYF
14 TRBJ2-7 many TRBV24-1 - TGTGCCACCAGTGACTCCGGGACTCCGGGGGAGCAGTACTTC CATSDSGTPGEQYF
16 TRBJ2-1 - TRBV20-1 TRBD1 TGCAGTGCTATCCACAGGGGAAAAAGCTCCTACAATGAGCAGTTCTTC CSAIHRGKSSYNEQFF
13 TRBJ2-5 - TRBV20-1 - TGCAGTGCTTTCCAGGACAGTGAAGAGACCCAGTACTTC CSAFQDSEETQYF
16 TRBJ1-4 many TRBV6-5 - TGTGCCAGCAGTTGGAGCCTGGCCCACTACGATGAAAAACTGTTTTTT CASSWSLAHYDEKLFF
13 TRBJ1-1 many TRBV7-2 - TGTGCCAGCAGCAACCGGGCCCGTTATATGGCTTTCTTT CASSNRARYMAFF
14 TRBJ1-2 many TRBV20-1 TRBD1 TGCAGTGCTAGTGGGACAGCAGCTAACTATGGCTACACCTTC CSASGTAANYGYTF
15 TRBJ1-5 - TRBV6-2/TRBV6-3 - TGTGCCAGCAGTTTAGTATGGGGGGCCTATCAGCCCCAGCATTTT CASSLVWGAYQPQHF
12 TRBJ2-7 many TRBV6-2/TRBV6-3 - TGTGCCAGCAGACATAGGCGCTACGAGCAGTACTTC CASRHRRYEQYF
15 TRBJ2-7 few TRBV18 TRBD2 TGTGCCAGCTCACCCCGGGAGGGGCCATCCTACGAGCAGTACTTC CASSPREGPSYEQYF
12 TRBJ2-2 few TRBV12-3/TRBV12-4 - TGTGCCAGCAGCCAGGGAACCGGGGAGCTGTTTTTT CASSQGTGELFF
15 TRBJ2-5 medium-sized TRBV4-3 TRBD2 TGCGCCAGCAGCCAACTAGCGGGGGGGCTGGAGACCCAGTACTTC CASSQLAGGLETQYF
14 TRBJ2-2 - TRBV12-3/TRBV12-4 - TGTGCCAGCAGCTGGACTGACTACACCGGGGAGCTGTTTTTT CASSWTDYTGELFF
15 TRBJ2-7 many TRBV28 TRBD1 TGTGCCAGCAGTATCACCGGACAGGCGTACTACGAGCAGTACTTC CASSITGQAYYEQYF
15 TRBJ2-1 few TRBV4-3 TRBD2 TGCGCCAGCAGCCAACTAGCGGGGGGACTCAATGAGCAGTTCTTC CASSQLAGGLNEQFF
14 TRBJ2-5 few TRBV28 TRBD2 TGTGCCAGCAGCAGGGACTACCTCCAAGAGACCCAGTACTTC CASSRDYLQETQYF
17 TRBJ2-1 - TRBV4-1 - TGCGCCAGCAGCCAAGATTGGACTCCGACAGGAGAGCATGAGCAGTTCTTC CASSQDWTPTGEHEQFF
18 TRBJ2-3 - TRBV7-9 TRBD2 TGTGCCAGCAGCCGAACCAGCCGAGCGGGGGGTCTTAGGAATACGCAGTATTTT CASSRTSRAGGLRNTQYF
13 TRBJ2-7 many TRBV30 TRBD1 TGTGCCTCTTTACCGGGACAGGGAAACGAGCAGTACTTC CASLPGQGNEQYF
15 TRBJ2-7 - TRBV20-1 TRBD2 TGCAGTGCTCCTGAGACTAGCGGGGGGCCTAACGAGCAGTACTTC CSAPETSGGPNEQYF
14 TRBJ2-1 many TRBV7-9 TRBD2 TGTGCCAGCAGCTTTGGAACTAGCGGGGACGAGCAGTTCTTC CASSFGTSGDEQFF
16 TRBJ2-7 - TRBV11-2 TRBD1 TGTGCCAGCAGCTTAGGTGGGACAGGGGGCATACACGAGCAGTACTTC CASSLGGTGGIHEQYF
16 TRBJ2-5 many TRBV12-3/TRBV12-4 - TGTGCCAGCAGTTTATCCTCGGGGTGGTGGCAAGAGACCCAGTACTTC CASSLSSGWWQETQYF
13 TRBJ1-2 many TRBV29-1 - TGCAGCGTTGAAGACAGGGATTTCTATGGCTACACCTTC CSVEDRDFYGYTF
16 TRBJ1-5 many TRBV20-1 - TGCAGTGCTAGAGGCCCACAGGCGCTCAGCAATCAGCCCCAGCATTTT CSARGPQALSNQPQHF
15 TRBJ2-1 many TRBV12-3/TRBV12-4 - TGTGCCAGCAGCCGCTCGACTCTCCGGGGCGATGAGCAGTTCTTC CASSRSTLRGDEQFF